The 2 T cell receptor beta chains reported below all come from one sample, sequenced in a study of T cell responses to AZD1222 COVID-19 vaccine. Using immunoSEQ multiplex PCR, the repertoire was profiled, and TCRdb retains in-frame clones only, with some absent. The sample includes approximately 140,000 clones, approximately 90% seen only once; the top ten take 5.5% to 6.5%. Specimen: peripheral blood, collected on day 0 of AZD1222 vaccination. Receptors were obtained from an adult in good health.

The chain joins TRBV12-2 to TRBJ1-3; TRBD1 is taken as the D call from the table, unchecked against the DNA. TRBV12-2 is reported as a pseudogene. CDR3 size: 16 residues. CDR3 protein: CASRSRQGAFGNTIYF. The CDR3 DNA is TGTGCAAGTCGCTCCAGACAGGGGGCTTTTGGAAACACCATATATTTT.

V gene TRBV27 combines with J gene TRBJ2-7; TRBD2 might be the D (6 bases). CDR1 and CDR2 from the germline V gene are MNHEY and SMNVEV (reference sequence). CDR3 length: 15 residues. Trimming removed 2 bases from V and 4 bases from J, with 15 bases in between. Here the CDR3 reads CASSLTQAEGYEQYF. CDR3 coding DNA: TGTGCCAGCAGTTTAACGCAGGCGGAGGGTTACGAGCAGTACTTC.